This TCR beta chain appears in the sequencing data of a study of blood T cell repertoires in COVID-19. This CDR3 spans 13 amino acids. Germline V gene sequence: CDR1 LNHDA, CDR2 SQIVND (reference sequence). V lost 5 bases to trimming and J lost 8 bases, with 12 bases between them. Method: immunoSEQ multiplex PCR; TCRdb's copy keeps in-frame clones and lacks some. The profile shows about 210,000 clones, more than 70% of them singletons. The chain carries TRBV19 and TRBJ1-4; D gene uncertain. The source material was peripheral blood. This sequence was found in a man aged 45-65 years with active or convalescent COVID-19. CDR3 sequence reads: CASSWASFEKLFF. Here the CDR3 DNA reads TGTGCCAGTAGTTGGGCCAGCTTCGAAAAACTGTTTTTT.